This TCR beta chain emerged from a study of shared clonotypes between healthy human individuals. A few counts support this clone. The CDR3 extends over 14 amino acids. The germline V gene encodes CDR1 SEHNR and CDR2 FQNEAQ (reference sequence). V lost 6 bases and J 5 bases, leaving 14 bases between the germline ends. Generated by immunoSEQ multiplex PCR, the TCRdb table keeps only in-frame clones and is missing some. The profile covers over 2 million clones, with 85% to 95% appearing a single time and more than 0.35% taken by the ten largest. This receptor was obtained from a man aged 18-30 years in good health. Some clones in this sample may be carry-over from other donors' samples. The sample comprised naive CD4+ T cells from PBMCs. This sample's subset: CD45RA+ positively selected. This chain links TRBV7-9 with TRBJ1-5; D is undetermined. The CDR3 DNA follows: TGTGCCAGCAGTCCCAACCGAGGAGATCAGCCCCAGCATTTT. As protein: CASSPNRGDQPQHF.